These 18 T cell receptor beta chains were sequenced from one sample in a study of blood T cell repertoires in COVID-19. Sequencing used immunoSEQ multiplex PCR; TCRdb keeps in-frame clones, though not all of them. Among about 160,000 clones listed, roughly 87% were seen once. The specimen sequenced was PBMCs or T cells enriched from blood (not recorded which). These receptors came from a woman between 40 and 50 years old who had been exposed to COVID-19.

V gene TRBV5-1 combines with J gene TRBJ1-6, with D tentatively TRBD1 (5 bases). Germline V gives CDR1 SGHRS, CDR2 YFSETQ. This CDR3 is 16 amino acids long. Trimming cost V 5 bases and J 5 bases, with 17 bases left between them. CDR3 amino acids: CASSWEGRVDNSPLHF. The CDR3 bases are TGCGCCAGCAGTTGGGAGGGACGGGTCGATAATTCACCCCTCCACTTT.

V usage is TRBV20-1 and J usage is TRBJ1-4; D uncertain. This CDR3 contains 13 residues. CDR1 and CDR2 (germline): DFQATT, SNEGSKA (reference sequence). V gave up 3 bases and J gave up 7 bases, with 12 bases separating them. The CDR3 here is CSASPQESEKLFF. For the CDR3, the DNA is TGCAGTGCTAGTCCCCAAGAGAGTGAAAAACTGTTTTTT.

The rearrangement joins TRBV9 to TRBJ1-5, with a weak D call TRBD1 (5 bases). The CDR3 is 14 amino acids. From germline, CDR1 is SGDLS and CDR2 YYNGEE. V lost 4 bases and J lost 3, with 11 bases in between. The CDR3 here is CASSPQGTNQPQHF. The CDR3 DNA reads TGTGCCAGCAGCCCCCAGGGTACCAATCAGCCCCAGCATTTT.

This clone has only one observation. CDR3 bases: TGCGCCAGCAGCTTGGGAAGAGGGTCTGAGATGAACACTGAAGCTTTCTTT. Encoded protein: CASSLGRGSEMNTEAFF. V and J are TRBV5-1 and TRBJ1-1; D gene ambiguous. The CDR3 consists of 17 residues. Germline V gene data show CDR1 as SGHRS and CDR2 as YFSETQ. V lost 0 bases and J 0 bases, leaving 15 bases between the germline ends.

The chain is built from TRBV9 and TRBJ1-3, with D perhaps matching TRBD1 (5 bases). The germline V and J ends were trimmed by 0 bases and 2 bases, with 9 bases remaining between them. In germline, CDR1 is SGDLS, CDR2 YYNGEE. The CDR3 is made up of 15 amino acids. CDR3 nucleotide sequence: TGTGCCAGCAGCGTAGACCCCAGGGCTGGAAACACCATATATTTT. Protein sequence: CASSVDPRAGNTIYF.

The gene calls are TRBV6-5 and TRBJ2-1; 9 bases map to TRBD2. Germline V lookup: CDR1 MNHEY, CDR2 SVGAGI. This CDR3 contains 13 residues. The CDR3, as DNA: TGTGTATCCCGGGCTAGCGGGGCAAATGAGCAGTTCTTC. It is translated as CVSRASGANEQFF.

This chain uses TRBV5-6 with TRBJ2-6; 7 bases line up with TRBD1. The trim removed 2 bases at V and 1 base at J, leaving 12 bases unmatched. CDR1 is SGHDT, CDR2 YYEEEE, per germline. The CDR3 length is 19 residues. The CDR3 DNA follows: TGTGCCAGCAGCTTCAGGACAGGAGTACCCCTATCTGGGGCCAACGTCCTGACTTTC. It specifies CASSFRTGVPLSGANVLTF.

Written as DNA, the CDR3 is TGTGCCAGCAGCCTCCGGGACAGGGGTCCGAACATTCAGTACTTC. Translating gives CASSLRDRGPNIQYF. This sequence joins TRBV2 and TRBJ2-4; 10 bases line up with TRBD1. The V segment lost 6 bases and the J segment 7 bases; nucleotides outside the gene matches: 9. Looked up from germline, CDR1 is SNHLY and CDR2 is FYNNEI. The CDR3 is made up of 15 amino acids.

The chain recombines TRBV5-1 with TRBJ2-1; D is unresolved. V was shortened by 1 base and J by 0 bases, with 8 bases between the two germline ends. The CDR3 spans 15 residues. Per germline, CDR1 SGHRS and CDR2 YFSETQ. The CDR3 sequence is CASSLQAVSYNEQFF. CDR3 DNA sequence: TGCGCCAGCAGCTTGCAGGCAGTCTCCTACAATGAGCAGTTCTTC.

CDR3 in DNA: TGTGCCAGCAGCTTAGTTGGCGGGCGAATGGACTACGAGCAGTACTTC. As protein: CASSLVGGRMDYEQYF. V usage is TRBV7-2 and J usage is TRBJ2-7, with D maybe TRBD2 (5 bases). The CDR3 spans 16 residues. Germline lookup yields CDR1 SGHTA and CDR2 FQGNSA. Trimming cost V 1 base and J 3 bases, with 16 bases left between them.

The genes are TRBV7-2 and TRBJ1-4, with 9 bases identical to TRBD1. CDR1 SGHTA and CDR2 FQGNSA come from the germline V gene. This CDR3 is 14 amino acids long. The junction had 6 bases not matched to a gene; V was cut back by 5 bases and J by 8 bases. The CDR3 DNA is TGTGCCAGCAGCCGGGGACAGGGAAGAGAAAAACTGTTTTTT. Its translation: CASSRGQGREKLFF. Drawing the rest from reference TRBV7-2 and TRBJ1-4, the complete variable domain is GAGVSQSPSNKVTEKGKDVELRCDPISGHTALYWYRQSLGQGLEFLIYFQGNSAPDKSGLPSDRFSAERTGGSVSTLTIQRTQQEDSAVYLCASSRGQGREKLFFGSGTQLSVL.

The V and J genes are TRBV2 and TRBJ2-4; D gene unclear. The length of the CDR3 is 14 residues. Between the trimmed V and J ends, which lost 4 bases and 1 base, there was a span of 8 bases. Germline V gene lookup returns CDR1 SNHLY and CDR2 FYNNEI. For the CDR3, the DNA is TGTGCCAGCAGTGCTGATGAGGCCAAAAACATTCAGTACTTC. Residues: CASSADEAKNIQYF.

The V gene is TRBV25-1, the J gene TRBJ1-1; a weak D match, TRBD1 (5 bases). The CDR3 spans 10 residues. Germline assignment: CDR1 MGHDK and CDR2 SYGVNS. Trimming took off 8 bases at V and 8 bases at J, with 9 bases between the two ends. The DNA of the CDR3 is TGTGCCAGCGCAGGGCCGGAAGCTTTCTTT. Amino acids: CASAGPEAFF. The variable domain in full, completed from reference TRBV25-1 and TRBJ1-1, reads EADIYQTPRYLVIGTGKKITLECSQTMGHDKMYWYQQDPGMELHLIHYSYGVNSTEKGDLSSESTVSRIRTEHFPLTLESARPSHTSQYLCASAGPEAFFGQGTRLTVV.

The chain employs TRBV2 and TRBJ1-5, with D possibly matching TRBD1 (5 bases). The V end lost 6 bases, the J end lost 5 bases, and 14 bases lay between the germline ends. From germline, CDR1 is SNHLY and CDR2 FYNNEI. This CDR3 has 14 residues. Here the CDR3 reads CASRTGGDYQPQHF. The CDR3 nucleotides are TGTGCCAGCAGGACGGGTGGGGACTATCAGCCCCAGCATTTT.

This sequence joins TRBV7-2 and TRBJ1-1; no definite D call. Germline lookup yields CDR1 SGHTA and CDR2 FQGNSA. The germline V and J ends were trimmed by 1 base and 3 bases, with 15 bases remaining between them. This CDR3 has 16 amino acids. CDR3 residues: CASSLGSRVKYTEAFF. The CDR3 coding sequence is TGTGCCAGCAGCTTAGGAAGCCGGGTTAAGTACACTGAAGCTTTCTTT.

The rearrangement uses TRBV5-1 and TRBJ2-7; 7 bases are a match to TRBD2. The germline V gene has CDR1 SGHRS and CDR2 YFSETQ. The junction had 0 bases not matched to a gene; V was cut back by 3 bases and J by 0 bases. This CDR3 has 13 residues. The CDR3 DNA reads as TGCGCCAGCAGCTCGGGGGGCTCCTACGAGCAGTACTTC. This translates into CASSSGGSYEQYF.

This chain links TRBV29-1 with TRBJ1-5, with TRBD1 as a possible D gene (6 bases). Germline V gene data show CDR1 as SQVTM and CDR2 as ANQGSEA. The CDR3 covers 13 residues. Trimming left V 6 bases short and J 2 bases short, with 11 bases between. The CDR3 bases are TGCAGCGTCAGGGGAGGGGGCAATCAGCCCCAGCATTTT. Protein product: CSVRGGGNQPQHF.

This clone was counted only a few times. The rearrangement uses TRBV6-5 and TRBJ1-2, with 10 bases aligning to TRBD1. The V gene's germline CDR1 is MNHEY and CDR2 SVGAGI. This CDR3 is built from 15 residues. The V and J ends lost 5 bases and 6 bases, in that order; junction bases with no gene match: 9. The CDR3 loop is CASSTHDRGRNGYTF. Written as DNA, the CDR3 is TGTGCCAGCAGTACTCATGACAGGGGGCGTAATGGCTACACCTTC.